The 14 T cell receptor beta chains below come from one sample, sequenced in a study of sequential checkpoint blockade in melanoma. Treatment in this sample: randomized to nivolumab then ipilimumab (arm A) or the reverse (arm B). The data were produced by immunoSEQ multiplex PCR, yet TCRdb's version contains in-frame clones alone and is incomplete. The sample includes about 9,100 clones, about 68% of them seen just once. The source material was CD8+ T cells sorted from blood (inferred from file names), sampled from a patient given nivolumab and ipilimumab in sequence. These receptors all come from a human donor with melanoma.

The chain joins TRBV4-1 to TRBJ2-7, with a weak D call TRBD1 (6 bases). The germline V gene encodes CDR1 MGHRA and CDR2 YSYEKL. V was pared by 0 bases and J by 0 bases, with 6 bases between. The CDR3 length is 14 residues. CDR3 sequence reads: CASSQEDSSYEQYF. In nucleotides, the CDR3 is TGCGCCAGCAGCCAAGAGGACAGCTCCTACGAGCAGTACTTC.

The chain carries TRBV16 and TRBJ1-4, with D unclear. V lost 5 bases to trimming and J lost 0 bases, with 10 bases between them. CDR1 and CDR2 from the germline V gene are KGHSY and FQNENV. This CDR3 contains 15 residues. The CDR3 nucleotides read TGTGCCAGCAGCAGTATACTCGCAACTAATGAAAAACTGTTTTTT. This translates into CASSSILATNEKLFF.

The CDR3 bases are TGTGCCAGCAGCCTGAACAGGGCCGGTGAGCAGTTCTTC. Translated, it gives CASSLNRAGEQFF. The V and J genes are TRBV27 and TRBJ2-1; possibly TRBD1 for D (6 bases). Germline-derived CDR1 and CDR2 are MNHEY and SMNVEV (reference sequence). This CDR3 is 13 amino acids long. The germline V and J ends were trimmed by 6 bases and 9 bases, with 15 bases remaining between them.

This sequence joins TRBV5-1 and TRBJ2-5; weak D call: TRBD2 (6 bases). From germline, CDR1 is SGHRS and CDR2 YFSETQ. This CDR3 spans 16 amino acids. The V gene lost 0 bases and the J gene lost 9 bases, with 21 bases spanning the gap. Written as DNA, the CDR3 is TGCGCCAGCAGCTTGGGGACAAGCGGGTCGGGGGAGGCCCAGTACTTC. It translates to CASSLGTSGSGEAQYF.

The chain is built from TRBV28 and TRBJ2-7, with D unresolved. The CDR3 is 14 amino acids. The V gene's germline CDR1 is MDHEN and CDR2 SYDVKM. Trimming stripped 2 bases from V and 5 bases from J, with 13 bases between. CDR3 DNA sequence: TGTGCCAGCAGTTTAACGGAGACTGAGGACGAGCAGTACTTC. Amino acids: CASSLTETEDEQYF.

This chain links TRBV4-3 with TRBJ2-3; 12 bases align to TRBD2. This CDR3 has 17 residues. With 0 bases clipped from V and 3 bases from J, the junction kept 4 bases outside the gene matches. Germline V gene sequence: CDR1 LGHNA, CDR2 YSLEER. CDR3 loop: CASSQEASGRGTDTQYF. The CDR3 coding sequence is TGCGCCAGCAGCCAAGAGGCTAGCGGGAGGGGGACAGATACGCAGTATTTT.

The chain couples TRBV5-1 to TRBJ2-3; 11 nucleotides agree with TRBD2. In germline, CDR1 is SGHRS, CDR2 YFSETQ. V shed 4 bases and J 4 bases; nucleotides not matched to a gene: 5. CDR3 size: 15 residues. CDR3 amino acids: CASSKGTSGSDTQYF. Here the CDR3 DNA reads TGCGCCAGCAGCAAAGGGACTAGCGGATCAGATACGCAGTATTTT.

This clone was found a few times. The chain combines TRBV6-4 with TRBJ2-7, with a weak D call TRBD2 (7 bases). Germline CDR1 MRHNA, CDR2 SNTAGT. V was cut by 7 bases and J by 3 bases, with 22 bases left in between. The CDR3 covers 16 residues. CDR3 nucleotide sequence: TGTGCCAGCACCCAAGAGGGAGGGGGATCAATCTACGAGCAGTACTTC. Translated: CASTQEGGGSIYEQYF.

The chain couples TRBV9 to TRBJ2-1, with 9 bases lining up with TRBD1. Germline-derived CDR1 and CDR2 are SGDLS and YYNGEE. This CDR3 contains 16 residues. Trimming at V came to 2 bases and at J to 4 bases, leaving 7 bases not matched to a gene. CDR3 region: CASSVWYRGQYNEQFF. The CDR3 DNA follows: TGTGCCAGCAGCGTTTGGTACAGGGGGCAATACAATGAGCAGTTCTTC.

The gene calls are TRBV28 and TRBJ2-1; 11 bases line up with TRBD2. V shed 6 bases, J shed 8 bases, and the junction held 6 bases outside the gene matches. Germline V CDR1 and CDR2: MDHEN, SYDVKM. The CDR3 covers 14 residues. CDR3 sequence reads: CASRGTSGSHEQFF. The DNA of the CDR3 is TGTGCCAGCAGGGGCACTAGCGGGAGCCATGAGCAGTTCTTC. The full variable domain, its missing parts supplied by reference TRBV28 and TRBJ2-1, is DVKVTQSSRYLVKRTGEKVFLECVQDMDHENMFWYRQDPGLGLRLIYFSYDVKMKEKGDIPEGYSVSREKKERFSLILESASTNQTSMYLCASRGTSGSHEQFFGPGTRLTVL.

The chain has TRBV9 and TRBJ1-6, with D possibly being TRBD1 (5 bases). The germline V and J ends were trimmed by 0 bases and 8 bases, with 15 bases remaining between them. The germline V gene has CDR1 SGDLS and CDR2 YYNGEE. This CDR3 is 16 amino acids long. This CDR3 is CASSVDGRDRHSPLHF. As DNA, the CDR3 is TGTGCCAGCAGCGTAGACGGTCGAGACAGACATTCACCCCTCCACTTT.

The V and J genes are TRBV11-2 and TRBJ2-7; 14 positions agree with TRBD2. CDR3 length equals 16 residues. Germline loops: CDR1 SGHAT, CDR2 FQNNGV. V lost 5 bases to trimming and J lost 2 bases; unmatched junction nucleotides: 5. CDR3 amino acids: CASSPRTSGGTYEQYF. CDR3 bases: TGTGCCAGCAGCCCTCGGACTAGCGGGGGGACCTACGAGCAGTACTTC.

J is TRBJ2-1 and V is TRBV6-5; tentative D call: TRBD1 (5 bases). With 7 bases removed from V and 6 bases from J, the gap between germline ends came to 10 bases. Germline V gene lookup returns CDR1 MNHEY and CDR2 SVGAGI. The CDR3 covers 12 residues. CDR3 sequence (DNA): TGTGCCAGCATAGGGGCCGGCAATGAGCAGTTCTTC. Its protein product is CASIGAGNEQFF.

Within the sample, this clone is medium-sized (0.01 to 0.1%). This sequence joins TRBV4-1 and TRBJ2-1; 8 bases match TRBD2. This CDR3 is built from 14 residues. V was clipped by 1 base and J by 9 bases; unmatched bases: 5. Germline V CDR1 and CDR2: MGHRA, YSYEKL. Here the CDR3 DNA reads TGCGCCAGCAGCCAAGTACGGGAGGGCCGTGAGCAGTTCTTC. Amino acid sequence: CASSQVREGREQFF.